These 12 T cell receptor beta chains came from one sample sequenced in a study of molecular identifiers for immune sequencing clone quantification. TCRdb reanalysed the PCR reads using MiXCR and keeps one entry per CDR3 protein. The sample shows hundreds of thousands of distinct CDR3 sequences, roughly 27% of them seen only once. The sequenced material came from naive CD8+ T cells from blood, with Jurkat cell RNA spiked in. Subset meaning: FACS-sorted CD8+CD4-CCR7+CD45RA+ naive T cells. Every receptor here comes from a human donor in good health. Some libraries in this study had Jurkat cell RNA spiked in.

This clonotype was observed a handful of times. The V gene is TRBV4-3, the J gene TRBJ2-7; 7 bases align to TRBD1. This CDR3 region has 15 residues. CDR1 LGHNA and CDR2 YSLEER come from the germline V gene. The V segment lost 0 bases and the J segment 3 bases; nucleotides outside the gene matches: 5. DNA of the CDR3: TGCGCCAGCAGCCAAGACGCGACAGGGAACTACGAGCAGTACTTC. It is translated as CASSQDATGNYEQYF.

This clonotype appeared many times. This rearrangement joins TRBV6-2 or TRBV6-3 to TRBJ1-5, with D possibly being TRBD1 (5 bases). The CDR3 is 18 residues long. V dropped 2 bases and J dropped 2 bases, with 19 bases sitting between them. Germline loops: CDR1 MNHEY, CDR2 SVGEGT. CDR3: CASSYDRMGVMGNQPQHF. The DNA for the CDR3 is TGTGCCAGCAGTTACGATCGAATGGGGGTAATGGGCAATCAGCCCCAGCATTTT.

About this clonotype itself: A much bigger clone sits one base away, suggesting this may be a read error. The chain recombines TRBV25-1 with TRBJ2-7; TRBD1 matches at 8 bases. With V trimmed by 4 bases and J by 4 bases, 9 bases remained unmatched. Germline V gene lookup returns CDR1 MGHDK and CDR2 SYGVNS. This CDR3 is built from 15 residues. The CDR3 DNA is TGTGCCAGCAGTGGATTAAGGCAGGGGGCTTACGAGCAGTACTTC. Amino acid sequence: CASSGLRQGAYEQYF.

The gene calls are TRBV10-2 and TRBJ2-1; 7 bases line up with TRBD2. CDR3 length: 14 residues. In germline, CDR1 is WSHSY, CDR2 SAAADI. After removal of 3 bases from V and 3 bases from J, the junction contained 2 bases not matched to a gene. The CDR3 sequence is CASSDGGNYNEQFF. In DNA, the CDR3 is TGCGCCAGCAGTGACGGGGGGAACTACAATGAGCAGTTCTTC.

In its sample, this clonotype was seen many times. CDR3 coding DNA: TGCAGCGCCGGCCCAGAGACTAGCTCCTACAATGAGCAGTTCTTC. Translation: CSAGPETSSYNEQFF. The gene calls are TRBV29-1 and TRBJ2-1; maybe TRBD2 (6 bases). The CDR3 contains 15 residues. With 7 bases removed from V and 0 bases from J, the gap between germline ends came to 16 bases. Germline loops: CDR1 SQVTM, CDR2 ANQGSEA.

This sequence joins TRBV4-2 and TRBJ2-1; 7 bases line up with TRBD2. The CDR3 has 17 residues. J gave up 5 bases and V 1 base, and 11 bases lay outside the gene matches. Germline CDR1 LGHNA, CDR2 YNFKEQ. The CDR3 loop is CASSQARGLVRDNEQFF. The CDR3 DNA reads as TGTGCCAGCAGCCAAGCAAGAGGACTAGTTAGGGACAATGAGCAGTTCTTC.

This clonotype came up many times. The V and J genes are TRBV29-1 and TRBJ2-1; 9 bases map to TRBD1. V shed 6 bases and J 4 bases; nucleotides not matched to a gene: 7. Germline CDR1 SQVTM, CDR2 ANQGSEA. The CDR3 extends over 14 amino acids. The DNA of the CDR3 is TGCAGCGTATACGGGACAGGGATGTACAATGAGCAGTTCTTC. Translating it yields CSVYGTGMYNEQFF.

This clonotype was seen more than once but under ten times. The chain employs TRBV9 and TRBJ2-3; tentatively, D is TRBD2 (7 bases). Germline V gene sequence: CDR1 SGDLS, CDR2 YYNGEE. Trimming pared 0 bases from V and 11 bases from J, leaving 13 bases between. The CDR3 covers 13 residues. This CDR3 reads CASSVEGGAKQYF. CDR3 nucleotides: TGTGCCAGCAGCGTAGAAGGGGGGGCAAAGCAGTATTTT. Full variable domain (outside the CDR3, taken from reference TRBV9 and TRBJ2-3): DSGVTQTPKHLITATGQRVTLRCSPRSGDLSVYWYQQSLDQGLQFLIQYYNGEERAKGNILERFSAQQFPDLHSELNLSSLELGDSALYFCASSVEGGAKQYFGPGTRLTVL.

This clonotype was observed a few times. The chain carries TRBV7-9 and TRBJ2-7; TRBD2 matches at 12 bases. Unmatched junction bases numbered 4, after V lost 3 bases and J lost 4 bases. Per germline, CDR1 SEHNR and CDR2 FQNEAQ (reference sequence). CDR3 length equals 15 residues. This chain's CDR3 is CASSFWTSGMYEQYF. CDR3 nucleotide sequence: TGTGCCAGCAGCTTCTGGACTAGCGGGATGTACGAGCAGTACTTC.

With regard to this clonotype: This likely traces to a read error, being one base from a far larger clone. The chain is built from TRBV6-2 or TRBV6-3 and TRBJ2-4; maybe TRBD2 (5 bases). Per germline, CDR1 MNHEY and CDR2 SVGEGT. CDR3 length: 14 amino acids. The CDR3 bases are TGTGCCAGCAGCCACGGCCTAGCCAAAAACATTCAGCACTTC. Translated: CASSHGLAKNIQHF.

Concerning this clonotype itself: A much larger clone sits a single nucleotide away, making a read error possible. This chain connects TRBV28 to TRBJ1-5, with D hard to call. This CDR3 is 15 amino acids long. The germline V gene encodes CDR1 MDHEN and CDR2 SYDVKM. This CDR3 is CASRRFLYGNQPQRF. CDR3 DNA: TGTGCCAGCAGGAGGTTTTTGTATGGCAATCAGCCCCAGCGTTTT.

In its sample, this clonotype was seen many times. The chain has TRBV29-1 and TRBJ2-7; maybe TRBD1 (6 bases). Between the trimmed V and J ends, which lost 4 bases and 4 bases, there was a span of 17 bases. CDR1 and CDR2 (germline): SQVTM, ANQGSEA. CDR3 length: 14 amino acids. The CDR3 DNA sequence: TGCAGCGTTGTGGGCGAAGGGACACGTTACGAGCAGTACTTC. Protein product: CSVVGEGTRYEQYF.